Sequencing of this T cell receptor beta chain was carried out in a study of identical twins. Study-wide findings and caveats: Out-of-frame sharing of TCR alpha in monozygotic twins was underestimated by models. Conclusions relied on cross-sectional statistical analysis, not following the same donors.

This clonotype was detected only a few times. Its specificity is unknown. Template switching created a universal primer site, and the cDNA included unique molecular identifiers. TCRdb reanalysed the 5' RACE reads using MiXCR and keeps one entry per CDR3 protein. The sample lists 1.5 million to 2 million distinct CDR3 sequences, around a third occurring once. Germline CDR1 DFQATT, CDR2 SNEGSKA (reference sequence). Trimming removed 6 bases from V and 1 base from J; junction bases left unmatched: 3. CDR3 length: 13 residues. The chain links TRBV20-1 to TRBJ2-4; TRBD1 matches 7 bases. The receptor's source is a newborn girl in good health. Sequenced: cord blood. CDR3 region: CSAMGQAKNIQYF. Written as DNA, the CDR3 is TGCAGTGCAATGGGACAGGCCAAAAACATTCAGTACTTC.